The rows below give T cell receptor beta chains drawn from one sample of a study of blood T cell repertoires in COVID-19. Profiling relied on immunoSEQ multiplex PCR, and the TCRdb table lists in-frame clones only, not all of them. The sample has about 70,000 clones, 88% seen once; the top ten hold approximately 1.5%. The sequenced sample was peripheral blood. All receptors derive from a human donor in a cohort sampled during active COVID-19. CDR3s include the opening cysteine and the closing phenylalanine or tryptophan. The D gene is left open where the match is weak. Part of the rows lack a size; the others show once, few, many or a class for expanded clones.

15 TRBD2 NA TRBJ2-7 TRBV6-5 CASRITSGRAYEQYF TGTGCCAGCAGGATAACTAGCGGGAGGGCCTACGAGCAGTACTTC
16 TRBD2 NA TRBJ2-3 TRBV7-6 CASSPRAGPPLDTQYF TGTGCCAGCAGCCCTAGAGCGGGACCCCCCCTCGATACGCAGTATTTT
16 NA NA TRBJ2-1 TRBV27 CASSLSLGAGPNEQFF TGTGCCAGCAGTTTATCCCTGGGGGCTGGACCAAATGAGCAGTTCTTC
14 TRBD2 NA TRBJ2-5 TRBV28 CASSSFRGGETQYF TGTGCCAGCAGTAGCTTCCGGGGGGGAGAGACCCAGTACTTC
16 TRBD2 NA TRBJ2-1 TRBV10-3 CAISERKAGGDNEQFF TGTGCCATCAGTGAAAGGAAAGCGGGAGGGGACAATGAGCAGTTCTTC
16 TRBD2 few TRBJ2-3 TRBV11-3 CASSTYDGGGSDTQYF TGTGCCAGCAGCACGTATGACGGCGGGGGGTCCGATACGCAGTATTTT
15 TRBD1 few TRBJ1-2 TRBV6-5 CASSYSGQGTYGYTF TGTGCCAGCAGTTACTCGGGACAGGGGACCTATGGCTACACCTTC
18 TRBD1 NA TRBJ1-2 TRBV14 CASAPRDRGEVANYGYTF TGTGCCAGCGCCCCCCGGGACAGGGGAGAAGTGGCTAACTATGGCTACACCTTC
13 NA NA TRBJ1-6 TRBV2 CASSESPNSPLHF TGTGCCAGCAGTGAAAGCCCTAATTCACCCCTCCACTTT
13 NA NA TRBJ2-5 TRBV7-6 CASSDGTEETQYF TGTGCCAGCAGCGACGGGACTGAAGAGACCCAGTACTTC
15 TRBD2 NA TRBJ2-1 TRBV5-1 CASSLVVAGENEQFF TGCGCCAGCAGCTTGGTCGTAGCGGGAGAAAATGAGCAGTTCTTC
15 TRBD1 NA TRBJ1-3 TRBV11-3 CASSPGQGAWNTIYF TGTGCCAGCAGCCCTGGACAGGGAGCTTGGAACACCATATATTTT
15 NA NA TRBJ1-4 TRBV3-1/TRBV3-2 CASSPTGGINEKLFF TGTGCCAGCAGCCCAACGGGGGGGATCAATGAAAAACTGTTTTTT
14 NA NA TRBJ2-1 TRBV29-1 CSLRRLHGTNEQFF TGCAGCCTCCGTCGACTCCATGGCACCAATGAGCAGTTCTTC
14 TRBD2 NA TRBJ2-1 TRBV4-1 CASSHGTSGNEQFF TGCGCCAGCAGCCATGGGACTAGCGGGAATGAGCAGTTCTTC
14 TRBD1 NA TRBJ1-1 TRBV19 CASSRGRGDTEAFF TGTGCCAGCTCCAGGGGGCGCGGGGACACTGAAGCTTTCTTT
15 NA NA TRBJ1-3 TRBV3-1/TRBV3-2 CASSRDNFSGNTIYF TGTGCCAGCAGCCGAGACAACTTCTCTGGAAACACCATATATTTT